This is a list of T cell receptor beta chains from one sample in a study of blood T cell repertoires in COVID-19. Repertoires were generated with immunoSEQ multiplex PCR, while TCRdb's copy carries only in-frame clones and drops some. Among 75,000 or so clones listed, roughly 78% were seen once. Sequenced input: peripheral blood. The source is a man in his sixties with acute or convalescent COVID-19. CDR3s leave out the opening cysteine and the closing phenylalanine or tryptophan. A D gene is named only where the DNA matches it firmly. The listing skips clone size in some rows; elsewhere it reads once, few, many or a size class.

clone_size: .; d_call: .; j_call: TRBJ2-5; v_call: TRBV12-3/TRBV12-4; cdr3_aa: ASNTSETQY
clone_size: .; d_call: TRBD1; j_call: TRBJ1-6; v_call: TRBV5-4; cdr3_aa: ASSTDRGRSPLH
clone_size: .; d_call: .; j_call: TRBJ1-3; v_call: TRBV6-5; cdr3_aa: ASSRTVSGNTIY
clone_size: .; d_call: .; j_call: TRBJ1-1; v_call: TRBV4-2; cdr3_aa: ASSQERGRERTEAF
clone_size: .; d_call: .; j_call: TRBJ2-3; v_call: TRBV2; cdr3_aa: ASTPDNLRDTQY
clone_size: .; d_call: .; j_call: TRBJ2-7; v_call: TRBV18; cdr3_aa: ASSTGTGNSYEQY
clone_size: .; d_call: .; j_call: TRBJ1-2; v_call: TRBV27; cdr3_aa: ASSPETGEVSGYT
clone_size: .; d_call: TRBD2; j_call: TRBJ2-3; v_call: TRBV27; cdr3_aa: ASSSGGRLKDTQY
clone_size: .; d_call: .; j_call: TRBJ1-4; v_call: TRBV5-1; cdr3_aa: ASNPGDTNEKLF
clone_size: .; d_call: TRBD1; j_call: TRBJ2-1; v_call: TRBV4-3; cdr3_aa: ASSQAPGQSNEQF
clone_size: .; d_call: TRBD2; j_call: TRBJ2-7; v_call: TRBV27; cdr3_aa: ASSSGGGVSYEQY
clone_size: .; d_call: TRBD2; j_call: TRBJ2-3; v_call: TRBV6-6; cdr3_aa: ASTRGVPTDTQY
clone_size: .; d_call: .; j_call: TRBJ2-2; v_call: TRBV5-1; cdr3_aa: ASSYQSTGTGELF
clone_size: few; d_call: .; j_call: TRBJ1-6; v_call: TRBV2; cdr3_aa: ASIPSSSYNSPLH
clone_size: few; d_call: TRBD1; j_call: TRBJ1-4; v_call: TRBV5-1; cdr3_aa: ASSLGTGGDEKLF
clone_size: .; d_call: .; j_call: TRBJ1-1; v_call: TRBV6-5; cdr3_aa: ASSYYENQNTEAF
clone_size: once; d_call: TRBD2; j_call: TRBJ2-3; v_call: TRBV7-2; cdr3_aa: ASSSTSGGAGDTQY